The TCR beta chain described here comes from a study of blood T cell repertoires in COVID-19. Overall study: Material from acute and convalescent COVID-19 was sourced from the United States, Italy and Spain. In each case, the material was cDNA or gDNA derived from T cells, B-cell-depleted T cells, or PBMCs.

In the source study's methods: Amplified reference gene primers provided the basis for estimating nucleated cell counts. Here immunoSEQ multiplex PCR was the method, and the copy in TCRdb shows in-frame clones only, minus some. Clone size and the V and J calls come from that table; the DNA yielded D and trimming. The sample consists of 200,000 or so clones, 60% to 80% of them appearing once. Sequencing was carried out using peripheral blood. This clonotype was obtained from a man aged 55 to 70 with active or convalescent COVID-19.

The CDR3 protein is CASRQRRGSSYGYTF. The CDR3 DNA is TGTGCCAGCAGACAGCGAAGGGGGTCATCCTATGGCTACACCTTC. This chain connects TRBV27 to TRBJ1-2, with D perhaps TRBD1 (6 bases). Trimming left V 6 bases short and J 4 bases short, with 18 bases between. CDR3 length equals 15 residues. Germline CDR1 reads MNHEY; CDR2 reads SMNVEV (reference sequence).